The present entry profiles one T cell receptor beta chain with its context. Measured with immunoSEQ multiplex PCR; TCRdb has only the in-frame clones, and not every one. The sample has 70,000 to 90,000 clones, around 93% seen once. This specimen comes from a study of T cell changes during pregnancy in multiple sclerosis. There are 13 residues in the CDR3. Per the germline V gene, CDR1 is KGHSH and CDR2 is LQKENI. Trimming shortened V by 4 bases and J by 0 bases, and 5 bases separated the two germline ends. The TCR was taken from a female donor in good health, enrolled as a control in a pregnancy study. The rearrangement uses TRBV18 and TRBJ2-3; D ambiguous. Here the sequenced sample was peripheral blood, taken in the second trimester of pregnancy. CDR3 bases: TGTGCCAGCTCACTGCGGAGCACAGATACGCAGTATTTT. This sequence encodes CASSLRSTDTQYF.